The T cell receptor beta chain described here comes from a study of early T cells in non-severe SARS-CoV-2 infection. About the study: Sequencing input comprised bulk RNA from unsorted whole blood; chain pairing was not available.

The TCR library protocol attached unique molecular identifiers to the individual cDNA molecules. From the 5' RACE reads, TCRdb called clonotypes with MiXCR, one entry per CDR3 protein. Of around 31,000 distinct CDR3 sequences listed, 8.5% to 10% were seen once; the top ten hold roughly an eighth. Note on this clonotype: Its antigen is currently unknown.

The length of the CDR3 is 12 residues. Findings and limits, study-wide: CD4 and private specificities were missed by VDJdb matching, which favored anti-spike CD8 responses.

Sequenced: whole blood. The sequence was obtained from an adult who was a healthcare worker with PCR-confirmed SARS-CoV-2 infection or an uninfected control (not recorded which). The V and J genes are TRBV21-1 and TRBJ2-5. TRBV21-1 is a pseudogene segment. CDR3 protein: CASSTAKETQYF. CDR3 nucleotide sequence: TGTGCCAGCAGTACGGCCAAAGAGACCCAGTACTTC.